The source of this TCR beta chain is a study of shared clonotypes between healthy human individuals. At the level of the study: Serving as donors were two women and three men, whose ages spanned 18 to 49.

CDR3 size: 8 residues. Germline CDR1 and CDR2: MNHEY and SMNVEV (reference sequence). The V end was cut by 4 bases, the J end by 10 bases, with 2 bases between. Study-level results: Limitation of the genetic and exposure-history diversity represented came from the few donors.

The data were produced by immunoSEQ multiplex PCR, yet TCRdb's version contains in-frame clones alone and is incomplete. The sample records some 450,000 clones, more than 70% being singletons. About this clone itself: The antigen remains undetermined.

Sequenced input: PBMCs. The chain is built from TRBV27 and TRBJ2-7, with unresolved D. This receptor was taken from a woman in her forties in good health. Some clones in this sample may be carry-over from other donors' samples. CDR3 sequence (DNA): TGTGCCAGCAGTTCTCAGTACTTC. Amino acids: CASSSQYF.